A selection of T cell receptor beta chains follows, all from one sample in a study of blood T cell repertoires in COVID-19. The protocol was immunoSEQ multiplex PCR, while the TCRdb copy is restricted to in-frame clones and leaves out a portion. The sample lists some 200,000 clones, 75% to 85% occurring once. The sample taken for sequencing was peripheral blood. The origin of the receptors is a woman under 40 with COVID-19, enrolled during active disease. Each CDR3 is given with its conserved first and last residue. A D gene is named only where the DNA matches it firmly. The size of a clone is reported for some rows only, either as once, few or many, or as a class for expanded clones.

DNA: TGTGCCAGCAGTTTAAACTGGGGGCGCGTCGGAGATACGCAGTATTTT
CDR3: CASSLNWGRVGDTQYF
D: NA
J: TRBJ2-3
V: TRBV27
size: NA

DNA: TGTGCCTGGAGTGCCTACCCCGGGTTCGCGACTAGCGGGAACACCGGGGAGCTGTTTTTT
CDR3: CAWSAYPGFATSGNTGELFF
D: TRBD2
J: TRBJ2-2
V: TRBV30
size: NA

DNA: TGTGCCAGCAGCTTGACAGGGGGCGCAAGAGTTGGCTACACCTTC
CDR3: CASSLTGGARVGYTF
D: TRBD1
J: TRBJ1-2
V: TRBV7-3
size: NA

DNA: TGTGCCAGCAGCCGCGGACAGGACCCGAACACCGGGGAGCTGTTTTTT
CDR3: CASSRGQDPNTGELFF
D: TRBD1
J: TRBJ2-2
V: TRBV5-4
size: NA

DNA: TGTGCCAGCAGTTTAGGACAGGGAAGGTACTATGGCTACACCTTC
CDR3: CASSLGQGRYYGYTF
D: TRBD1
J: TRBJ1-2
V: TRBV28
size: NA

DNA: TGTGCCACCAGCAGAGAGGGGGGCACCGGGGAGCTGTTTTTT
CDR3: CATSREGGTGELFF
D: NA
J: TRBJ2-2
V: TRBV15
size: NA

DNA: TGTGCCAGCAGCGTAGGGGGGGAGGGCACCTACTCTGGGGCCAACGTCCTGACTTTC
CDR3: CASSVGGEGTYSGANVLTF
D: TRBD2
J: TRBJ2-6
V: TRBV9
size: NA

DNA: TGTGCCTGGAGCGGGAGCGGAAACGAGCAGTACTTC
CDR3: CAWSGSGNEQYF
D: NA
J: TRBJ2-7
V: TRBV30
size: NA

DNA: TGTGCCAGCAGCGCGGGGACTAGCCGACAAGAGACCCAGTACTTC
CDR3: CASSAGTSRQETQYF
D: TRBD2
J: TRBJ2-5
V: TRBV7-2
size: few

DNA: TGCGCCAGCAGCTTGGCCTTGGACAGATCCACAGATACGCAGTATTTT
CDR3: CASSLALDRSTDTQYF
D: NA
J: TRBJ2-3
V: TRBV5-1
size: NA

DNA: TGTGCCAGCAGTCTACTCGGGACTAGCGGCGGTGAGCAGTTCTTC
CDR3: CASSLLGTSGGEQFF
D: TRBD2
J: TRBJ2-1
V: TRBV27
size: NA

DNA: TGCGCCAGCAGCCAAGATCTTCGGACAGGGTATCTAGTTCAGCCCCAGCATTTT
CDR3: CASSQDLRTGYLVQPQHF
D: TRBD1
J: TRBJ1-5
V: TRBV4-1
size: many

DNA: TGTGCCAGCACCCGGGACAGCGCTAGCACAGATACGCAGTATTTT
CDR3: CASTRDSASTDTQYF
D: TRBD1
J: TRBJ2-3
V: TRBV5-4
size: few

DNA: TGTGCCAGCAGCGGAAAACAGGGGGACACTGAAGCTTTCTTT
CDR3: CASSGKQGDTEAFF
D: TRBD1
J: TRBJ1-1
V: TRBV9
size: NA

DNA: TGTGCCAGCAGCGCGGGGACGGAGTATGGCTACACCTTC
CDR3: CASSAGTEYGYTF
D: NA
J: TRBJ1-2
V: TRBV13
size: NA

DNA: TGTGCCAGCAGCTTAGCGGGGGCCGATCAGCCCCAGCATTTT
CDR3: CASSLAGADQPQHF
D: NA
J: TRBJ1-5
V: TRBV7-2
size: once

DNA: TGTGCCAGCAGTTACTCACAGGGTTCCGGGGAGCTGTTTTTT
CDR3: CASSYSQGSGELFF
D: NA
J: TRBJ2-2
V: TRBV6-5
size: NA

DNA: TGTGCCAGCAGTGAAAGGGTAGCGGGAGCCGCGAACACCGGGGAGCTGTTTTTT
CDR3: CASSERVAGAANTGELFF
D: TRBD2
J: TRBJ2-2
V: TRBV6-1
size: NA

DNA: TGTGCCAGCAGCTCTGTTCGGGGGGCGTACACCGGGGAGCTGTTTTTT
CDR3: CASSSVRGAYTGELFF
D: NA
J: TRBJ2-2
V: TRBV28
size: NA

DNA: TGTGCCAGTAGTATAGTAGGACACGGGACAGGGTGGACCGGGGAGCTGTTTTTT
CDR3: CASSIVGHGTGWTGELFF
D: TRBD1
J: TRBJ2-2
V: TRBV19
size: once

DNA: TGTGCCAGCAGCTTGTACCGGGACACAGATGGCTACACCTTC
CDR3: CASSLYRDTDGYTF
D: NA
J: TRBJ1-2
V: TRBV5-6
size: NA

DNA: TGTGCCAGCAGCTTGGTGGCAGGGCCTGACTCTGGAAACACCATATATTTT
CDR3: CASSLVAGPDSGNTIYF
D: NA
J: TRBJ1-3
V: TRBV5-6
size: NA

DNA: TGTGCCAGCAGCCAAGATCGCCAGGGGGCTAGCTCCTACGAGCAGTACTTC
CDR3: CASSQDRQGASSYEQYF
D: TRBD1
J: TRBJ2-7
V: TRBV3-1/TRBV3-2
size: once

DNA: TGTGCCAGCAGCTTAGACATCCGGACAGGGGGCAACGGCTACACCTTC
CDR3: CASSLDIRTGGNGYTF
D: TRBD1
J: TRBJ1-2
V: TRBV11-2
size: NA

DNA: TGCGCCAGCAGCTCCGGACCAATACAGGGGAGTGAGAACACTGAAGCTTTCTTT
CDR3: CASSSGPIQGSENTEAFF
D: TRBD1
J: TRBJ1-1
V: TRBV4-3
size: NA

DNA: TGCGCCAGCAGCCAAGATACAGGGGGGAATAATGAAAAACTGTTTTTT
CDR3: CASSQDTGGNNEKLFF
D: TRBD1
J: TRBJ1-4
V: TRBV4-1
size: NA

DNA: TGTGCCAGCAGCTTCCCGAGGGCCAATGAGCAGTTCTTC
CDR3: CASSFPRANEQFF
D: NA
J: TRBJ2-1
V: TRBV5-4
size: once

DNA: TGTGCCAGCAGCACCCCGACAGGGGTCCCTAACTATGGCTACACCTTC
CDR3: CASSTPTGVPNYGYTF
D: TRBD1
J: TRBJ1-2
V: TRBV7-2
size: NA

DNA: TGTGCCAGCAGTTCGAACAGGGGAACCGGGGAGCTGTTTTTT
CDR3: CASSSNRGTGELFF
D: TRBD1
J: TRBJ2-2
V: TRBV28
size: NA

DNA: TGTGCCAGCAGCCAGGCCACAGGGTCGACTGAAGCTTTCTTT
CDR3: CASSQATGSTEAFF
D: NA
J: TRBJ1-1
V: TRBV3-1/TRBV3-2
size: NA

DNA: TGTGCCAGCAGCCAAGAACTAGCGGGGGCCGGGGAGCTGTTTTTT
CDR3: CASSQELAGAGELFF
D: TRBD2
J: TRBJ2-2
V: TRBV4-2
size: NA

DNA: TGTGCCAGCAGCCCGATAGTCGGGCGGGAGGTGGGAGAGACCCAGTACTTC
CDR3: CASSPIVGREVGETQYF
D: TRBD2
J: TRBJ2-5
V: TRBV7-2
size: NA

DNA: TGTGCCAGCAGTATGGGCGGCAATCAGCCCCAGCATTTT
CDR3: CASSMGGNQPQHF
D: NA
J: TRBJ1-5
V: TRBV13
size: NA

DNA: TGTGCCAGCAGTCCCTATAACAGGGTAATGAACACCGGGGAGCTGTTTTTT
CDR3: CASSPYNRVMNTGELFF
D: NA
J: TRBJ2-2
V: TRBV27
size: few

DNA: TGTGCCAGCAGCCAAGAGTCTGCAGGCATCTATGGCTACACCTTC
CDR3: CASSQESAGIYGYTF
D: NA
J: TRBJ1-2
V: TRBV3-1/TRBV3-2
size: NA

DNA: TGTGCCAGCAGTTTAAGGGGCGGCTATGGCTACACCTTC
CDR3: CASSLRGGYGYTF
D: NA
J: TRBJ1-2
V: TRBV12-3/TRBV12-4
size: NA

DNA: TGTGCCAGCAGCTTATTGGACGGAGGTCCGGTTTCAAGGCGAGGCTACACCTTC
CDR3: CASSLLDGGPVSRRGYTF
D: NA
J: TRBJ1-2
V: TRBV7-8
size: NA

DNA: TGTGCCAGCAGTTTCGGCACAGGGGGCCACTATGGCTACACCTTC
CDR3: CASSFGTGGHYGYTF
D: TRBD1
J: TRBJ1-2
V: TRBV6-2/TRBV6-3
size: NA

DNA: TGTGCCAGCAGTTACGCAACAGGGGTGACACCCCTCCACTTT
CDR3: CASSYATGVTPLHF
D: TRBD1
J: TRBJ1-6
V: TRBV6-2/TRBV6-3
size: NA

DNA: TGCGCCAGCAGCCAAGATCGAGTCACCTACACTGAAGCTTTCTTT
CDR3: CASSQDRVTYTEAFF
D: NA
J: TRBJ1-1
V: TRBV4-3
size: NA

DNA: TGCGCCAGCAGCGAATGGGGACAGCCTGTAGACACCATATATTTT
CDR3: CASSEWGQPVDTIYF
D: TRBD1
J: TRBJ1-3
V: TRBV4-1
size: NA

DNA: TGTGCCAGCAGCTTAGGACTAGCGGGAGGGGAGCAGTTCTTC
CDR3: CASSLGLAGGEQFF
D: TRBD2
J: TRBJ2-1
V: TRBV7-9
size: NA

DNA: TGTGCCAGCAGCAGTAAGCGGGGAAGCAAAGAGACCCAGTACTTC
CDR3: CASSSKRGSKETQYF
D: TRBD2
J: TRBJ2-5
V: TRBV5-4
size: NA

DNA: TGCAGCGCCTCCCCCGGGTCCTCCTACAATGAGCAGTTCTTC
CDR3: CSASPGSSYNEQFF
D: NA
J: TRBJ2-1
V: TRBV29-1
size: NA

DNA: TGTGCCAGCAGGGGTGGGCAGGGGGGCTACTATGGCTACACCTTC
CDR3: CASRGGQGGYYGYTF
D: TRBD1
J: TRBJ1-2
V: TRBV25-1
size: NA

DNA: TGTGCCACCGGGAACAATCAGCCCCAGCATTTT
CDR3: CATGNNQPQHF
D: NA
J: TRBJ1-5
V: TRBV6-5
size: NA

DNA: TGTGCCAGCAGCTTAGTCAGGGGGGTCACAGATACGCAGTATTTT
CDR3: CASSLVRGVTDTQYF
D: NA
J: TRBJ2-3
V: TRBV7-9
size: NA

DNA: TGCGCCAGCAGCCCGTCCGTCACAGATACGCAGTATTTT
CDR3: CASSPSVTDTQYF
D: NA
J: TRBJ2-3
V: TRBV5-1
size: once

DNA: TGCGCCAGTGGGCGGACAGGTGGAACTGAAGCTTTCTTT
CDR3: CASGRTGGTEAFF
D: TRBD1
J: TRBJ1-1
V: TRBV4-3
size: NA

DNA: TGCGCCAGCAGCCAAGATCCGGCCCTAGGAATGGGCTCTGGGGCCAACGTCCTGACTTTC
CDR3: CASSQDPALGMGSGANVLTF
D: NA
J: TRBJ2-6
V: TRBV4-1
size: NA

DNA: TGTGCCAGCAGTCCTAACCAGGGTGTTCCTGAAGCTTTCTTT
CDR3: CASSPNQGVPEAFF
D: NA
J: TRBJ1-1
V: TRBV28
size: NA

DNA: TGTGCCAGTAGTATTACGGCCGGGACTAACTATGGCTACACCTTC
CDR3: CASSITAGTNYGYTF
D: NA
J: TRBJ1-2
V: TRBV19
size: NA

DNA: TGCGCCAGCAGTGAACAGGGCCCGAATCAGCCCCAGCATTTT
CDR3: CASSEQGPNQPQHF
D: NA
J: TRBJ1-5
V: TRBV5-1
size: once

DNA: TGCAGCGTTGGACAGGGGGTAGATAGTGGCTACACCTTC
CDR3: CSVGQGVDSGYTF
D: TRBD1
J: TRBJ1-2
V: TRBV29-1
size: NA

DNA: TGTGCCAGTAGGAATCAGGTTAGCGAGCAGTACTTC
CDR3: CASRNQVSEQYF
D: NA
J: TRBJ2-7
V: TRBV19
size: NA

DNA: TGCGCCACTTTCGGGGGTAGCGGGAACACCGGGGAGCTGTTTTTT
CDR3: CATFGGSGNTGELFF
D: NA
J: TRBJ2-2
V: TRBV5-1
size: NA

DNA: TGTGCCAGCAGTTTAGCTAGCGGGGGACAAGAGACCCAGTACTTC
CDR3: CASSLASGGQETQYF
D: TRBD2
J: TRBJ2-5
V: TRBV28
size: NA

DNA: TGTGCCAGCAGCACAGGGTATGGCTACACCTTC
CDR3: CASSTGYGYTF
D: NA
J: TRBJ1-2
V: TRBV6-5
size: NA

DNA: TGTGCCAGCAGGACCCGCCAGGGGGCTTTCTTT
CDR3: CASRTRQGAFF
D: NA
J: TRBJ1-1
V: TRBV2
size: NA

DNA: TGTGCCAGCAGTGACGGGGCAGGGGGAGTGCACACTGAAGCTTTCTTT
CDR3: CASSDGAGGVHTEAFF
D: TRBD1
J: TRBJ1-1
V: TRBV6-1
size: NA